This entry is about one TCR beta chain. The CDR3 sequence is 14 residues long. V was pared by 6 bases and J by 5 bases, with 15 bases between. Germline CDR1 MNHNS, CDR2 SASEGT. The sample comes from a study of T cells in tuberculosis. Whole-study context: The T cells targeted glucose monomycolate, a mycobacterial lipid, via CD1B.

Thawed, overnight-rested PBMC were stained with GMM-loaded CD1B tetramer, viability dye and anti-CD3, then sorted. The lipid loaded on the CD1B tetramers was C32 glucose monomycolate from Rhodococcus equi. Each donor contributed roughly 100,000 sorted tetramer-negative cells. Assay: immunoSEQ multiplex PCR; the TCRdb copy retains only in-frame clones and omits some. The table has 88,000 or so clones, roughly 90% seen once; the top ten hold about 1.9%. The sequence was collected from an adult woman with latent tuberculosis. The sample comprised CD1b-GMM tetramer-negative cells sorted from PBMCs. This chain links TRBV6-1 with TRBJ2-3; the D gene is possibly TRBD1 (6 bases). CDR3 sequence reads: CASSLVWGQDTQYF. The DNA for the CDR3 is TGTGCCAGCAGCCTCGTTTGGGGGCAAGATACGCAGTATTTT.